Given below is one T cell receptor beta chain in context. Its antigen is not known. Original methodology: Sample TCR counts, which ranged from about 20,000 to 690,600, had a median of roughly 99,000. One entry per CDR3 protein results from TCRdb running MiXCR on the RACE reads. The V and J calls come from TCRdb's annotation, not from the publication. The data contain more than 250,000 distinct CDR3 sequences, about 8.1% of them seen just once; the ten biggest clones take up 2% to 2.5%. This entry belongs to a study of human T cells and chemical hapten exposure. On the study more broadly: Patients, predominantly female, presented with alopecia areata, totalis or universalis. Small pooled library volume differences chiefly drove per-sample TCR yield variation. Study-level results: PT1 expanded TCR counts correlated positively with patch test score.

The CDR3 is 16 amino acids. Germline-derived CDR1 and CDR2 are LGHDT and YNNKEL (reference sequence). Trimming left V 3 bases short and J 4 bases short, with 16 bases between. Indicated time point: pre-sensitization, week 0. The treatment is: therapeutic diphenylcyclopropenone sensitization with weekly scalp DPC. The chain joins TRBV3-1 to TRBJ2-1; D tentatively reads TRBD1 or TRBD2 (6 bases each). The receptor was derived from a woman in her 40s with alopecia areata. Some clones in this sample may be carry-over from other donors' samples. The sequencing here drew on whole blood, taken in connection with sensitization to the hapten diphenylcyclopropenone (DPC). CDR3 coding DNA: TGTGCCAGCAGCCAGGCGGGGACATTCCGGTACAATGAGCAGTTCTTC. It encodes CASSQAGTFRYNEQFF.